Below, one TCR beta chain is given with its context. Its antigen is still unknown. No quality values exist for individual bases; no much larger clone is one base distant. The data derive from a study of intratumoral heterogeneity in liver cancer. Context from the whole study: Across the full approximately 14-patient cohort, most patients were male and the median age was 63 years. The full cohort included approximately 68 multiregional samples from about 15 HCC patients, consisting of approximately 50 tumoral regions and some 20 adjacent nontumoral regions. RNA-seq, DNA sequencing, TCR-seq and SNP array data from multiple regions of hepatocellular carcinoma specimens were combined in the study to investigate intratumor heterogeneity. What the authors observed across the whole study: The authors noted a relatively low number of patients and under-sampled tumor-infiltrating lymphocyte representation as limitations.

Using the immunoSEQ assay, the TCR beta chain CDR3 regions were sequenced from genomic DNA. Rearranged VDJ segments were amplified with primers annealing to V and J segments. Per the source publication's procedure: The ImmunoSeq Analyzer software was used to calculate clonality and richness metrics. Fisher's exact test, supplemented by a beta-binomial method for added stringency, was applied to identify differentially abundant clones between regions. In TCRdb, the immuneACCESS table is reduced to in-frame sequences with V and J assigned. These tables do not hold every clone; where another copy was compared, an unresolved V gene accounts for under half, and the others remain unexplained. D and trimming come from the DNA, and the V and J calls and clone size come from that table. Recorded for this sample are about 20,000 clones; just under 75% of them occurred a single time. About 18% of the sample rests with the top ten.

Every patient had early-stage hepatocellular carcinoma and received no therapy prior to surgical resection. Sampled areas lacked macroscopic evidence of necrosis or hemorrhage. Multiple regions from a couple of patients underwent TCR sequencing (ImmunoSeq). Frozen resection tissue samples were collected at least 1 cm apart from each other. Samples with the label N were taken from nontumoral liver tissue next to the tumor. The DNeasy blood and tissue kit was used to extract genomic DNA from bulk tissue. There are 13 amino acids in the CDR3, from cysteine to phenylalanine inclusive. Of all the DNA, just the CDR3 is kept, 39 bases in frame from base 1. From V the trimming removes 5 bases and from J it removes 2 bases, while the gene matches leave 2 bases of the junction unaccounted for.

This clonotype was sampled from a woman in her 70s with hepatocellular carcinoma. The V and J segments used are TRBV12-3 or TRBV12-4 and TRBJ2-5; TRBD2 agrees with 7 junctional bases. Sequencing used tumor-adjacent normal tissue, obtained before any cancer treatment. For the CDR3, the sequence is CASSLLAQETQYF. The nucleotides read TGTGCCAGCAGTCTACTAGCGCAAGAGACCCAGTACTTC.